These 8 T cell receptor beta chains came from one sample sequenced in a study of blood T cell repertoires in COVID-19. Sequencing was performed with immunoSEQ multiplex PCR; in TCRdb, only in-frame clones are kept and a portion is missing. The sample consists of some 300,000 clones, 88% of them appearing once. The sample consisted of peripheral blood. The source is a woman aged 25 to 39 who had recovered from COVID-19.

V gene TRBV27 combines with J gene TRBJ2-2; the match to TRBD1 covers 11 bases. CDR3 length: 14 amino acids. CDR1 MNHEY and CDR2 SMNVEV come from the germline V gene (reference sequence). J was trimmed by 5 bases and V by 10 bases; bases with no gene match: 6. The CDR3 nucleotides are TGTGCCACCAGAGGGACAGGGGGTACCGGGGAGCTGTTTTTT. Amino acids: CATRGTGGTGELFF.

The gene calls are TRBV27 and TRBJ1-2; 7 bases align to TRBD1. After removal of 7 bases from V and 6 bases from J, the junction contained 11 bases not matched to a gene. The CDR3 sequence is 14 residues long. The germline gives CDR1 MNHEY, CDR2 SMNVEV (reference sequence). CDR3: CASTPRGGSDGYTF. DNA for the CDR3: TGTGCCAGCACTCCGAGAGGGGGCTCTGATGGCTACACCTTC.

The chain uses TRBV11-2 and TRBJ1-5; D possibly corresponds to TRBD1 (6 bases). The CDR3 is 17 residues long. Trimming pared 0 bases from V and 6 bases from J, leaving 18 bases between. Germline V CDR1 and CDR2: SGHAT, FQNNGV. CDR3 in amino acids: CASSLDFAAQGSQPQHF. In DNA, the CDR3 is TGTGCCAGCAGCTTAGATTTTGCAGCACAGGGTAGTCAGCCCCAGCATTTT.

J is TRBJ2-3 and V is TRBV2; the D gene is possibly TRBD1 (6 bases). Germline assignment: CDR1 SNHLY and CDR2 FYNNEI. V lost 6 bases and J lost 1, with 11 bases in between. This CDR3 is built from 14 residues. The CDR3 protein is CASRRTAGTDTQYF. CDR3 coding DNA: TGTGCCAGCAGACGGACAGCTGGCACAGATACGCAGTATTTT.

This chain uses TRBV4-2 with TRBJ1-1; 7 positions agree with TRBD1. Germline V gene sequence: CDR1 LGHNA, CDR2 YNFKEQ. V lost 0 bases to trimming and J lost 1 base; unmatched junction nucleotides: 5. The CDR3 is 16 residues long. The CDR3 DNA reads as TGTGCCAGCAGCCAAGATCGGACAGGAGCGAACACTGAAGCTTTCTTT. Translating it yields CASSQDRTGANTEAFF.

The chain uses TRBV24-1 and TRBJ2-2; D gene ambiguous. The V end was cut by 5 bases, the J end by 0 bases, with 6 bases between. Germline-derived CDR1 and CDR2 are KGHDR and SFDVKD. The length of the CDR3 is 14 residues. CDR3 in amino acids: CATSGQTNTGELFF. The CDR3 bases are TGTGCCACCAGTGGGCAGACGAACACCGGGGAGCTGTTTTTT.

This chain joins TRBV18 and TRBJ2-3; no clear D gene. Trimming stripped 3 bases from V and 6 bases from J, with 4 bases between. Germline V gene sequence: CDR1 KGHSH, CDR2 LQKENI. The CDR3 sequence is 11 residues long. Here the CDR3 DNA reads TGTGCCAGCTCACCGGAGGATACGCAGTATTTT. Encoded protein: CASSPEDTQYF.

The rearrangement links TRBV10-3 to TRBJ2-7; 10 bases are a match to TRBD1. The germline V gene has CDR1 ENHRY and CDR2 SYGVKD. This CDR3 contains 16 residues. The V gene end was trimmed by 6 bases and the J gene end by 3 bases; junction bases not matched to a gene: 11. The CDR3 DNA reads as TGTGCCATCAGCCCGTCCGGGACAGGGGAAGACTACGAGCAGTACTTC. Translating gives CAISPSGTGEDYEQYF.